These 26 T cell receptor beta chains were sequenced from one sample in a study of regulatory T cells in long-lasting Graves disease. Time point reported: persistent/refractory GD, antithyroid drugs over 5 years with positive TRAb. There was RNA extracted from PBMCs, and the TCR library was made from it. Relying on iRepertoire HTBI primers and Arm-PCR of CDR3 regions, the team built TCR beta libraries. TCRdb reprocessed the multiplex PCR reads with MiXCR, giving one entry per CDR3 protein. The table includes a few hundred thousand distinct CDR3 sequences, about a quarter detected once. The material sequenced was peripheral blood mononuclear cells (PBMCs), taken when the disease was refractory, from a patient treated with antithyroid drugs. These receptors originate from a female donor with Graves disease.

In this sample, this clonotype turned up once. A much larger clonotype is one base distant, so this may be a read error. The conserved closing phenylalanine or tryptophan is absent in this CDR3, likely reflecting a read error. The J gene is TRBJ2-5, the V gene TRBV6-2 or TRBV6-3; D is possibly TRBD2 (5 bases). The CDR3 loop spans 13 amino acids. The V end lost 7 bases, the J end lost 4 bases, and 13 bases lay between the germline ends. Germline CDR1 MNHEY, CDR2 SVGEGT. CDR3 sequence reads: CASMIGGGETQYL. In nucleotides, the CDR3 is TGTGCCAGCATGATCGGAGGTGGAGAGACCCAGTACCTC.

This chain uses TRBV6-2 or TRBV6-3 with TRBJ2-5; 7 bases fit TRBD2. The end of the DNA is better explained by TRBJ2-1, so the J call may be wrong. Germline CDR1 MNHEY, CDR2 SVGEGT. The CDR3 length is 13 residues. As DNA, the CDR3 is TGTGCCAGCGAGCGGGACTCCTACAATGAGCAGTTCTTC. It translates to CASERDSYNEQFF.

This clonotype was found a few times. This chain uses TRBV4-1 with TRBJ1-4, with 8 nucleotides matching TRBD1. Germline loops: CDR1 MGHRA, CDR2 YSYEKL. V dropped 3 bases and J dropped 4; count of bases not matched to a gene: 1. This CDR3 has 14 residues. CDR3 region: CASSQTGDNEKLFF. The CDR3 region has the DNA TGCGCCAGCAGCCAGACAGGGGATAATGAAAAACTGTTTTTT.

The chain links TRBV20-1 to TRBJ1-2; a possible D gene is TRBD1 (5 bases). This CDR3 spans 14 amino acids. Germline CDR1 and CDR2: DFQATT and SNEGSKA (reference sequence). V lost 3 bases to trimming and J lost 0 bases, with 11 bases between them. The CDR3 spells CSASMGLANYGYTF. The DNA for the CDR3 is TGCAGTGCTAGTATGGGACTGGCTAACTATGGCTACACCTTC.

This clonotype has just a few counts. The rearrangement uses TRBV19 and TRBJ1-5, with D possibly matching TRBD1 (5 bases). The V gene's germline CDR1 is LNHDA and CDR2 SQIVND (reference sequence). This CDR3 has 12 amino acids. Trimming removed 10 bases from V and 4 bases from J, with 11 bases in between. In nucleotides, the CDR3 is TGTGCCACCCGGGACGTTAATCAGCCCCAGCATTTT. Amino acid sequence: CATRDVNQPQHF. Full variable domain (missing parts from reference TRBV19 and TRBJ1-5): DGGITQSPKYLFRKEGQNVTLSCEQNLNHDAMYWYRQDPGQGLRLIYYSQIVNDFQKGDIAEGYSVSREKKESFPLTVTSAQKNPTAFYLCATRDVNQPQHFGDGTRLSIL.

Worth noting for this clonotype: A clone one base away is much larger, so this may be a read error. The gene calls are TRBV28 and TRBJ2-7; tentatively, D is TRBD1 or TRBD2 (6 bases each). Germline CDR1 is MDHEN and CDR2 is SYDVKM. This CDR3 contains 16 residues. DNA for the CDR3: TGTGCCTGCAGTTTATGGGGGGCAGGACCATCCCACGAGCAGTACTTC. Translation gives CACSLWGAGPSHEQYF.

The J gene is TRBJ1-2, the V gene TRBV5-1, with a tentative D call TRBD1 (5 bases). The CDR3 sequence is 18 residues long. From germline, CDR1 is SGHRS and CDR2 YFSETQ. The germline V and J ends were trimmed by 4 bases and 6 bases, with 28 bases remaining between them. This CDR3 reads CASSPGTFAGTRGHGYTF. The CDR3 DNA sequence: TGCGCCAGCAGCCCCGGTACATTCGCCGGGACCCGAGGCCATGGCTACACCTTC.

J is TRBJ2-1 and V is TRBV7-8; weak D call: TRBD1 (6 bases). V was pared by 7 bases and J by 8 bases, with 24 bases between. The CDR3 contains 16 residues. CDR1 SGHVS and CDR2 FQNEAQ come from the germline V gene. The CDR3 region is CASTVTRTAMPYEQFF. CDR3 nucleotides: TGTGCCAGCACCGTTACCCGGACAGCTATGCCTTATGAGCAGTTCTTC. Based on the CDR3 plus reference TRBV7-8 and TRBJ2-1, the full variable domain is GAGVSQSPRYKVAKRGQDVALRCDPISGHVSLFWYQQALGQGPEFLTYFQNEAQLDKSGLPSDRFFAERPEGSVSTLKIQRTQQEDSAVYLCASTVTRTAMPYEQFFGPGTRLTVL.

Here the CDR3 reads CASSLPSSFGSGDYNEQFF. The CDR3 DNA is TGTGCCAGCAGTTTACCTTCTTCTTTTGGTAGCGGGGATTACAATGAGCAGTTCTTC. The chain couples TRBV28 to TRBJ2-1, with 8 positions matching TRBD2. Germline loops: CDR1 MDHEN, CDR2 SYDVKM. V lost 2 bases and J lost 4; bases outside the gene matches: 16. The CDR3 covers 19 residues.

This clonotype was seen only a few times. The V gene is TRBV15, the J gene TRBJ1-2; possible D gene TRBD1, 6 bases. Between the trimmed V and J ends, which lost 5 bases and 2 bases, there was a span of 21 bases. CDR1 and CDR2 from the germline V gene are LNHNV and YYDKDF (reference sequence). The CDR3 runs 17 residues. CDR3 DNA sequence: TGTGCCACCAGCCCTCAAGGACGGCAGAGGGGGAACTATGGCTACACCTTC. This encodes CATSPQGRQRGNYGYTF.

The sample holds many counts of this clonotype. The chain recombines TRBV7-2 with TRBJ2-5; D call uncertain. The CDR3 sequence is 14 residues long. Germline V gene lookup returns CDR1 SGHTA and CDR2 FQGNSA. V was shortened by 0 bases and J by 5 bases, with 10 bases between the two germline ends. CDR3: CASSLAVGLETQYF. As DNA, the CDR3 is TGTGCCAGCAGCTTAGCGGTGGGGTTGGAGACCCAGTACTTC.

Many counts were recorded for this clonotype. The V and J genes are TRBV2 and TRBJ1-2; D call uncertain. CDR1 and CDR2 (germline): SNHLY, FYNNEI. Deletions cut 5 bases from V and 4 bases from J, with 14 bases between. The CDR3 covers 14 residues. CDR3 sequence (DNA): TGTGCCAGCAGTACGAAACCTCTGGGCTATGGCTACACCTTC. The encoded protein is CASSTKPLGYGYTF.

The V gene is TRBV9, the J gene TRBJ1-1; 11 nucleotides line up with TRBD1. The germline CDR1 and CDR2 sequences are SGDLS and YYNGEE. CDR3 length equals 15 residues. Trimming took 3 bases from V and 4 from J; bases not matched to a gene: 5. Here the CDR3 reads CASSGSGTGGTEAFF. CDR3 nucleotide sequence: TGTGCCAGCAGCGGCTCCGGGACAGGGGGCACTGAAGCTTTCTTT.

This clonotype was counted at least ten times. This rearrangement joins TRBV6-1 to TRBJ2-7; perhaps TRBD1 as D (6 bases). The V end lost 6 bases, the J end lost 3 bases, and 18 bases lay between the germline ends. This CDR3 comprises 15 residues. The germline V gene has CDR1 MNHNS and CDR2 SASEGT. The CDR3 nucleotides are TGTGCCAGCAGCACACCGGGACACGGATACTACGAGCAGTACTTC. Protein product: CASSTPGHGYYEQYF.

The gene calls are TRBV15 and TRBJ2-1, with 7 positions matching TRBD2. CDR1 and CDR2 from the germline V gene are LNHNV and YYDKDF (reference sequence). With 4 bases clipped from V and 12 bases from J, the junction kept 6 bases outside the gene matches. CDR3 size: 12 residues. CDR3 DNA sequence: TGTGCCACCAGCATCCGGTCGGGGGGGCAGTTCTTC. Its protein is CATSIRSGGQFF.

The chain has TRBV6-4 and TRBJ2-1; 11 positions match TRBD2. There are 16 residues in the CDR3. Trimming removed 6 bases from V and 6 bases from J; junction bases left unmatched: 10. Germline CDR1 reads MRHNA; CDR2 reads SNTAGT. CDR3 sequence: CASSPGTSGRGNEQFF. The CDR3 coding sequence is TGTGCCAGCAGCCCCGGGACTAGCGGTCGGGGCAATGAGCAGTTCTTC.

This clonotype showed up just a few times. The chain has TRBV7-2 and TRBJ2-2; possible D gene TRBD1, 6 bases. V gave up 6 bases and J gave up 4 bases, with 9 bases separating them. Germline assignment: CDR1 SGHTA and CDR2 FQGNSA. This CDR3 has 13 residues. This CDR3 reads CASRLDSTGELFF. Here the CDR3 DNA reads TGTGCCAGCAGGTTGGACAGCACCGGGGAGCTGTTTTTT. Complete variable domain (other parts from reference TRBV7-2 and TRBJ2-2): GAGVSQSPSNKVTEKGKDVELRCDPISGHTALYWYRQSLGQGLEFLIYFQGNSAPDKSGLPSDRFSAERTGGSVSTLTIQRTQQEDSAVYLCASRLDSTGELFFGEGSRLTVL.

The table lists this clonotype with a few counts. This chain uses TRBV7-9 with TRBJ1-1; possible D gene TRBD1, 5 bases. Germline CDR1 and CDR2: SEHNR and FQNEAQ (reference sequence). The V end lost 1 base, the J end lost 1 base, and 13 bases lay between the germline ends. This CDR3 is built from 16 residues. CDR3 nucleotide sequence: TGTGCCAGCAGCTTAGGTGGAGACAGCGCGAACACTGAAGCTTTCTTT. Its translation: CASSLGGDSANTEAFF.

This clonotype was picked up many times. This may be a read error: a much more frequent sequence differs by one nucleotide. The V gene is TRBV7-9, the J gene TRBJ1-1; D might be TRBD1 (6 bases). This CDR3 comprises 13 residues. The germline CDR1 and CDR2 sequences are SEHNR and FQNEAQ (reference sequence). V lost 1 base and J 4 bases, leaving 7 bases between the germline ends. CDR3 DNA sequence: TGTGCCAGCAGCTTAGACAGGGCCACTGAAGCTTTCTTT. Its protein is CASSLDRATEAFF.

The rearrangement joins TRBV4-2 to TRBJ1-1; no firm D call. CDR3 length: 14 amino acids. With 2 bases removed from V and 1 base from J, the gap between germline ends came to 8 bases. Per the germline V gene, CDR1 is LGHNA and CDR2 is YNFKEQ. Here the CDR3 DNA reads TGTGCCAGCAGCCAACCGCCAGGGAACACTGAAGCTTTCTTT. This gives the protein CASSQPPGNTEAFF.

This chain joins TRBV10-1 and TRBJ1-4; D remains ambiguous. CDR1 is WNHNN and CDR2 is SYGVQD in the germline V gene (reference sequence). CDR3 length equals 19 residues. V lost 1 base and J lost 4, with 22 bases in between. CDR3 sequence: CASSEWSMSRLTFNEKLFF. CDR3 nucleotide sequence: TGCGCCAGCAGTGAGTGGTCAATGAGTCGGCTAACCTTTAATGAAAAACTGTTTTTT.

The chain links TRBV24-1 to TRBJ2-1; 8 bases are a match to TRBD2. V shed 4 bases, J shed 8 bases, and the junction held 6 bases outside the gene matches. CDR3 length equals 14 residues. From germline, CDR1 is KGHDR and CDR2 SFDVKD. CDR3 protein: CATSERGLAHEQFF. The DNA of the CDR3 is TGTGCCACCAGTGAACGTGGACTAGCCCATGAGCAGTTCTTC.

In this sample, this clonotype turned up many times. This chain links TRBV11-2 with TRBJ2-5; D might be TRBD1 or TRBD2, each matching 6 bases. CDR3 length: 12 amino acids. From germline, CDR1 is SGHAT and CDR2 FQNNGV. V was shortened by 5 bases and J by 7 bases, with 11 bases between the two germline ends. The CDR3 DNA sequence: TGTGCCAGCAGCCTCGGGGGCCCGACCCAGTACTTC. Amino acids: CASSLGGPTQYF. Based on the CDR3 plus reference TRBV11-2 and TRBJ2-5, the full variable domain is EAGVAQSPRYKIIEKRQSVAFWCNPISGHATLYWYQQILGQGPKLLIQFQNNGVVDDSQLPKDRFSAERLKGVDSTLKIQPAKLEDSAVYLCASSLGGPTQYFGPGTRLLVL.

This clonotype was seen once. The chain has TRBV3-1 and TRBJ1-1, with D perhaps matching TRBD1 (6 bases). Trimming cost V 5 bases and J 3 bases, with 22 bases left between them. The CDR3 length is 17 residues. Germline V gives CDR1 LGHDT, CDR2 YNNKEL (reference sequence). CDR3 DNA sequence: TGTGCCAGCAGCGATAGATTCAGGGGATTTGATTACACTGAAGCTTTCTTT. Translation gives CASSDRFRGFDYTEAFF.

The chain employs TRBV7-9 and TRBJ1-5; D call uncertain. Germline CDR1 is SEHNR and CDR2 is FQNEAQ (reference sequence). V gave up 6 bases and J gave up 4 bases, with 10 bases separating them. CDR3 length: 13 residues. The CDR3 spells CASSYSQNQPQHF. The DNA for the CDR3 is TGTGCCAGCAGTTACTCCCAGAATCAGCCCCAGCATTTT.

Written as DNA, the CDR3 is TGCAGTGCTAGGAGCGGGAGGAGCTCCTACGAGCAGTACTTC. Protein sequence: CSARSGRSSYEQYF. The chain uses TRBV20-1 and TRBJ2-7; 9 bases match TRBD2. The CDR3 totals 14 residues. Germline V lookup: CDR1 DFQATT, CDR2 SNEGSKA (reference sequence). V shed 3 bases and J 0 bases; nucleotides not matched to a gene: 3.